This is a list of T cell receptor beta chains from one sample in a study of T cell responses to AZD1222 COVID-19 vaccine. Profiling relied on immunoSEQ multiplex PCR, and the TCRdb table lists in-frame clones only, not all of them. The sample records approximately 94,000 clones, about 87% being singletons. Source: peripheral blood, taken on day 0 of AZD1222 vaccination. These receptors were obtained from an adult in good health. CDR3s include the opening cysteine and the closing phenylalanine or tryptophan. A D gene is named only where the DNA matches it firmly. The size of a clone is reported for some rows only, either as once, few or many, or as a class for expanded clones.

clone_size	d_call	v_call	j_call	cdr3_nt	cdr3_aa
.	.	TRBV5-1	TRBJ1-2	TGCGCCAGCAGCTTGGAGTCTTATGGCTACACCTTC	CASSLESYGYTF
once	TRBD1	TRBV18	TRBJ1-2	TGTGCCAGCTCACAGGGCCGGGACAGGGACCGCGGCTACACCTTC	CASSQGRDRDRGYTF
.	.	TRBV7-8	TRBJ2-7	TGTGCCAGCAGCTTAGGGGGGGGCCCCTACGAGCAGTACTTC	CASSLGGGPYEQYF
.	TRBD1	TRBV5-1	TRBJ1-1	TGCGCCAGCAGCCTGGACAGGGTAACTGAAGCTTTCTTT	CASSLDRVTEAFF
.	.	TRBV3-1/TRBV3-2	TRBJ2-2	TGTGCCAGCAGCCCCCGACTAGGAACCGGGGAGCTGTTTTTT	CASSPRLGTGELFF
.	.	TRBV5-6	TRBJ2-1	TGTGCCAGCAGCTTTGGGTCCCCCGGGGCTAGCAATGAGCAGTTCTTC	CASSFGSPGASNEQFF
.	TRBD1	TRBV7-3	TRBJ1-1	TGTGCCAGCAGCCCAAGGGACAGGGGGAACACTGAAGCTTTCTTT	CASSPRDRGNTEAFF
.	.	TRBV30	TRBJ1-2	TGTGGTATACTCGGTGGCTATGGCTACACCTTC	CGILGGYGYTF
.	TRBD2	TRBV4-3	TRBJ2-3	TGCGCCAGCAGTCGGCGAGTGGCTAGCGGGGGCCTGGTCCCAGATACGCAGTATTTT	CASSRRVASGGLVPDTQYF
.	TRBD2	TRBV24-1	TRBJ2-3	TGTGCCACCAGTGATTTGCCCCCTAGCGGGGGTGAGCCGGATACGCAGTATTTT	CATSDLPPSGGEPDTQYF
.	.	TRBV19	TRBJ1-2	TGTGCCAGTAGCGGACAGTATGGCTACACCTTC	CASSGQYGYTF
.	.	TRBV10-2	TRBJ1-2	TGCGCCAGCAGTCCCGACACGTACTATGGCTACACCTTC	CASSPDTYYGYTF
.	.	TRBV29-1	TRBJ2-3	TGCAGCGTTGAAGACACAGAGGGAACAGATACGCAGTATTTT	CSVEDTEGTDTQYF
.	.	TRBV7-9	TRBJ1-2	TGTGCCAGCAGCTTCCTGGACGGGGGAAGTGGCTACACCTTC	CASSFLDGGSGYTF
.	.	TRBV5-1	TRBJ1-1	TGCGCCAGCAGCGGGTCGGCTCTGAACACTGAAGCTTTCTTT	CASSGSALNTEAFF
.	TRBD1	TRBV5-1	TRBJ1-6	TGCGCCAGCAGCTCTGGGACAGACTTTCTATCCCTCCACTTT	CASSSGTDFLSLHF
.	.	TRBV2	TRBJ1-4	TGTGCCAGCAGTGAGGAGGGAGGAAGTCTCATTGAAAAACTGTTTTTT	CASSEEGGSLIEKLFF
.	TRBD2	TRBV19	TRBJ2-2	TGTGCCAGTAGTCTCGGGACTAGCGGGACGAACACCGGGGAGCTGTTTTTT	CASSLGTSGTNTGELFF
.	.	TRBV5-1	TRBJ1-6	TGCGCCAGCAGCGTGGAGGGACTTGGGGGATCACCCCTCCACTTT	CASSVEGLGGSPLHF
.	.	TRBV7-9	TRBJ2-7	TGTGCCAGCAGACCCGACAGAGTTCTTTACGAGCAGTACTTC	CASRPDRVLYEQYF
.	.	TRBV7-3	TRBJ2-7	TGTGCCAGCAGCTTAGCTGGAGGAGCGGGCCGCTACGAGCAGTACTTC	CASSLAGGAGRYEQYF
.	TRBD1	TRBV18	TRBJ1-2	TGTGCCAGCTCACCAGGACAGGGCCCAGGCTATGGCTACACCTTC	CASSPGQGPGYGYTF
.	TRBD1	TRBV29-1	TRBJ1-6	TGCAGCGTTAGGACAGGCTATAATTCACCCCTCCACTTT	CSVRTGYNSPLHF
.	.	TRBV11-2	TRBJ1-4	TGTGCCAGCAGCTTATTAGGGTTGGGTGAAAAACTGTTTTTT	CASSLLGLGEKLFF
.	.	TRBV7-9	TRBJ2-3	TGTGCCAGCAGCTCAAAGTCTAGCACAGATACGCAGTATTTT	CASSSKSSTDTQYF
.	TRBD2	TRBV19	TRBJ2-1	TGTGCCAGTAGACTAGCGGGAGTCAATGAGCAGTTCTTC	CASRLAGVNEQFF
.	.	TRBV12-3/TRBV12-4	TRBJ1-1	TGTGCCAGCACCCAACTAAACACTGAAGCTTTCTTT	CASTQLNTEAFF
.	.	TRBV6-5	TRBJ2-1	TGTGCCAGCAGTCAGGGATTACCCTCCTACAATGAGCAGTTCTTC	CASSQGLPSYNEQFF
.	.	TRBV27	TRBJ1-1	TGTGCCAGCAGTTTATACCCCATCGTGAGCGCTGACACTGAAGCTTTCTTT	CASSLYPIVSADTEAFF
.	.	TRBV6-4	TRBJ2-5	TGTGCCAGCAGTGACCCCTATCTTACCGAAAAAGAGACCCAGTACTTC	CASSDPYLTEKETQYF
.	.	TRBV10-1	TRBJ1-5	TGCGCCAGCAGTGAATCTAACAATCAGCCCCAGCATTTT	CASSESNNQPQHF
.	.	TRBV19	TRBJ1-1	TGTGCCAGTAGTATGATGGCAGAAATGGCCGGATACACTGAAGCTTTCTTT	CASSMMAEMAGYTEAFF
.	.	TRBV5-1	TRBJ1-1	TGCGCCAGCAGTCAGGAAAATATTCGGGTCACTGAAGCTTTCTTT	CASSQENIRVTEAFF
.	TRBD1	TRBV18	TRBJ1-1	TGTGCCAGCTCCCCAGGACAGGGGCAAGAAGCTTTCTTT	CASSPGQGQEAFF
.	TRBD1	TRBV5-1	TRBJ1-2	TGCGCCAGCAGCACGGGGACAGGGGGCGCGTCTGGTGGCTACACCTTC	CASSTGTGGASGGYTF
.	TRBD1	TRBV4-1	TRBJ1-2	TGCGCCAGCAGCCAGGTACAGGGGGCGCCTAACTATGGCTACACCTTC	CASSQVQGAPNYGYTF
.	.	TRBV5-1	TRBJ2-3	TGCGCCAGCAGCTGGGACTCCAGCACAGATACACAGTATTTT	CASSWDSSTDTQYF
.	.	TRBV19	TRBJ2-2	TGTGCCAGTAGTCCCTCGGGACGGCGGAGTTCGTACACCGGGGAGCTGTTTTTT	CASSPSGRRSSYTGELFF
.	.	TRBV7-9	TRBJ2-7	TGTGCCAGCAGCAGGGATACGTTTGGTGGGTACGAGCAGTACTTC	CASSRDTFGGYEQYF
.	TRBD1	TRBV7-9	TRBJ2-7	TGTGCCAGCAGCCCTCCAGGGGGCGTCTCGGCCGAGCAGTACTTC	CASSPPGGVSAEQYF
.	.	TRBV5-1	TRBJ2-6	TGCGCCAGCAGCGCAGACCCTGGGGCCAACGTCCTGACTTTC	CASSADPGANVLTF
.	.	TRBV20-1	TRBJ1-2	TGCAGTGCTACACCGGGCTACTACACCTTC	CSATPGYYTF
once	.	TRBV30	TRBJ1-1	TGTGCCTGGAGTTGGCAGGGCATTGAAGCTTTCTTT	CAWSWQGIEAFF
.	.	TRBV5-1	TRBJ1-2	TGCGCCAGCAGCTTAGGGACGCAGGATTATGGCTACACCTTC	CASSLGTQDYGYTF
.	.	TRBV11-2	TRBJ2-2	TGTGCCAGCAGCTTGCGTCGGGGGGCCTCCACCGGGGAGCTGTTTTTT	CASSLRRGASTGELFF
.	.	TRBV9	TRBJ1-3	TGTGCCAGCAGCGTCGGCCCACGTTCAGGGCCAACGGGAGGAAACACCATATATTTT	CASSVGPRSGPTGGNTIYF
.	.	TRBV4-1	TRBJ1-5	TGCGCCAGCAGCCTACAACAGGGAATGGGACAGCCCCAGCATTTT	CASSLQQGMGQPQHF
few	TRBD2	TRBV7-2	TRBJ2-3	TGTGCCAGCAGCTCACCCCCTAGCGGGTTGTTGACAGATACGCAGTATTTT	CASSSPPSGLLTDTQYF
.	.	TRBV3-1/TRBV3-2	TRBJ2-7	TGTGCCAGCAGCCAAGCCAGTTTCTACGAGCAGTACTTC	CASSQASFYEQYF
.	TRBD1	TRBV4-3	TRBJ2-3	TGCGCCAGCAGCCAAGTCGCAACAGGGGCTAGCACAGATACGCAGTATTTT	CASSQVATGASTDTQYF
.	TRBD2	TRBV3-1/TRBV3-2	TRBJ2-5	TGTGCCAGCAGCCAATACGCGGGGGGCCAAGAGACCCAGTACTTC	CASSQYAGGQETQYF
.	.	TRBV19	TRBJ1-2	TGTGCCAGTAGTGAAAGACAGCTCTATGGCTACACCTTC	CASSERQLYGYTF
.	.	TRBV7-9	TRBJ1-1	TGTGCCAGCAGCCCTGGCAGGGTCACTGAAGCTTTCTTT	CASSPGRVTEAFF